A single sample gave rise to the 26 T cell receptor beta chains below, sequenced in a study of T cell responses to AZD1222 COVID-19 vaccine (TCRdb year 2021). The time point label, read with the paper, signifies: baseline before first vaccination. Preparation of the library involved the immunoSEQ multiplex PCR assay. Drawn from immuneACCESS, this table holds only the in-frame rearrangements with V and J called that TCRdb kept. Clones are partly lost; checked studies trace under half to an unresolved V gene and leave the rest unexplained. Recorded for this sample are about 120,000 clones; around 87% of them occurred a single time. The top ten constitute about 10% of the sample. Sequenced here: peripheral blood, sampled on day 0 of AZD1222 vaccination. The receptors were gathered from an adult in good health.

The genes are TRBV2 and TRBJ2-2; 9 bases align to TRBD2. This CDR3 region has 17 residues. With 8 bases clipped from V and 3 bases from J, the junction kept 13 bases outside the gene matches. Germline CDR1 and CDR2: SNHLY and FYNNEI. The CDR3 sequence: CASLTGGGAPYTGELFF. CDR3 nucleotide sequence: TGTGCCAGCCTAACCGGCGGGGGGGCCCCGTACACCGGGGAGCTGTTTTTT.

The chain employs TRBV5-6 and TRBJ1-5, with TRBD1 as a possible D gene (6 bases). This CDR3 contains 17 residues. With 0 bases removed from V and 6 bases from J, the gap between germline ends came to 19 bases. Looked up from germline, CDR1 is SGHDT and CDR2 is YYEEEE. CDR3 residues: CASSLGPGGGGSQPQHF. The CDR3 DNA follows: TGTGCCAGCAGCTTGGGGCCCGGGGGGGGCGGCAGTCAGCCCCAGCATTTT. Combining the CDR3 with reference TRBV5-6 and TRBJ1-5 gives the whole variable domain DAGVTQSPTHLIKTRGQQVTLRCSPKSGHDTVSWYQQALGQGPQFIFQYYEEEERQRGNFPDRFSGHQFPNYSSELNVNALLLGDSALYLCASSLGPGGGGSQPQHFGDGTRLSIL.

The sample holds a few counts of this clone. The gene calls are TRBV3-1 (or the pseudogene TRBV3-2) and TRBJ2-7; a weak D match, TRBD2 (6 bases). CDR1 is LGHDT, CDR2 YNNKEL, per germline (reference sequence). This CDR3 region has 15 residues. Between the trimmed V and J ends, which lost 4 bases and 3 bases, there was a span of 16 bases. CDR3 bases: TGTGCCAGCAGCCCCCCGGGTCCCGGGGGCTACGAGCAGTACTTC. Amino acids: CASSPPGPGGYEQYF.

The J gene is TRBJ2-3, the V gene TRBV7-9; 9 nucleotides align to TRBD1. The CDR3 covers 16 residues. CDR1 is SEHNR, CDR2 FQNEAQ, per germline (reference sequence). V lost 10 bases to trimming and J lost 4 bases; unmatched junction nucleotides: 15. CDR3 region: CATPREDRGDPDTQYF. Written as DNA, the CDR3 is TGTGCCACCCCCAGGGAGGACAGGGGAGATCCAGATACGCAGTATTTT.

V gene TRBV18 combines with J gene TRBJ2-7; possibly TRBD2 for D (5 bases). CDR3 length equals 15 residues. The V gene lost 1 base and the J gene lost 5 bases, with 15 bases spanning the gap. Germline-derived CDR1 and CDR2 are KGHSH and LQKENI. CDR3 nucleotides: TGTGCCAGCTCACCACAACTAGGTTTTAGGAACGAGCAGTACTTC. Translation: CASSPQLGFRNEQYF. Full variable domain (remainder filled in from reference TRBV18 and TRBJ2-7): NAGVMQNPRHLVRRRGQEARLRCSPMKGHSHVYWYRQLPEEGLKFMVYLQKENIIDESGMPKERFSAEFPKEGPSILRIQQVVRGDSAAYFCASSPQLGFRNEQYFGPGTRLTVT.

This clone was counted a few times. The chain combines TRBV20-1 with TRBJ2-1, with 12 bases matching TRBD2. V shed 3 bases, J shed 1 base, and the junction held 7 bases outside the gene matches. The CDR3 is 17 residues long. Germline values: CDR1 DFQATT, CDR2 SNEGSKA (reference sequence). CDR3 region: CSASWLAGGLSYNEQFF. As DNA, the CDR3 is TGCAGTGCTAGTTGGCTAGCGGGAGGGCTGTCCTACAATGAGCAGTTCTTC.

The V and J genes are TRBV28 and TRBJ2-5; D might be TRBD1 (6 bases). This CDR3 has 16 amino acids. V shed 6 bases and J shed 4 bases, with 21 bases lying between them. Germline assignment: CDR1 MDHEN and CDR2 SYDVKM. Here the CDR3 reads CASRIGGTHEGETQYF. Here the CDR3 DNA reads TGTGCCAGCAGAATCGGTGGGACACACGAGGGAGAGACCCAGTACTTC.

With respect to this clone: Other DNA sequences in the sample encode the same CDR3. The chain is built from TRBV30 and TRBJ1-1; TRBD1 might be the D (5 bases). Germline V gene data show CDR1 as GTSNPN and CDR2 as SVGIG (reference sequence). With 5 bases removed from V and 5 bases from J, the gap between germline ends came to 9 bases. The CDR3 is made up of 11 amino acids. The CDR3 DNA reads TGTGCCTGGTCGCGGGGGACTGAAGCTTTCTTT. The encoded protein is CAWSRGTEAFF.

The chain uses TRBV29-1 and TRBJ2-7, with no clear D. Trimming removed 0 bases at V and 3 bases at J, with 6 bases between. From germline, CDR1 is SQVTM and CDR2 ANQGSEA. The CDR3 has 12 residues. The CDR3, as DNA: TGCAGCGTTGAAGACCCCCTCTACGAGCAGTACTTC. It is translated as CSVEDPLYEQYF.

The rearrangement uses TRBV5-4 and TRBJ2-6, with D unresolved. Between the trimmed V and J ends, which lost 3 bases and 1 base, there was a span of 8 bases. The CDR3 has 15 residues. Germline V gene lookup returns CDR1 SGHNT and CDR2 YYREEE (reference sequence). The CDR3 spells CASSSPPSGANVLTF. DNA for the CDR3: TGTGCCAGCAGCTCCCCGCCGTCTGGGGCCAACGTCCTGACTTTC.

CDR3 DNA sequence: TGTGCCAGCAGCCACGCCCGGACTAGCGGTACGCAGTATTTT. It codes for CASSHARTSGTQYF. The chain couples TRBV3-1 (or the pseudogene TRBV3-2) to TRBJ2-3; 10 bases agree with TRBD2. Germline trimming cut 3 bases from V and 8 bases from J; bases unmatched to any gene: 5. Germline assignment: CDR1 LGHDT and CDR2 YNNKEL (reference sequence). The CDR3 extends over 14 amino acids.

The chain links TRBV11-2 to TRBJ1-2; maybe TRBD1 (6 bases). Germline V CDR1 and CDR2: SGHAT, FQNNGV. The V and J ends lost 1 base and 5 bases respectively, with 14 bases between them. This CDR3 is 15 amino acids long. CDR3 in DNA: TGTGCCAGCAGCTTAGTCACAGGGTGGAGATATGGCTACACCTTC. It specifies CASSLVTGWRYGYTF.

This clone showed up just once. The CDR3 sequence: CASRDRRETQYF. The DNA for the CDR3 is TGTGCCAGCCGGGACCGTCGGGAGACCCAGTACTTC. This chain joins TRBV2 and TRBJ2-5; the D call may be TRBD1 or TRBD2 (5 bases each). The CDR3 sequence is 12 residues long. Germline V gene lookup returns CDR1 SNHLY and CDR2 FYNNEI. V dropped 8 bases and J dropped 5 bases, with 12 bases sitting between them. The full variable domain, its missing parts supplied by reference TRBV2 and TRBJ2-5, is EPEVTQTPSHQVTQMGQEVILRCVPISNHLYFYWYRQILGQKVEFLVSFYNNEISEKSEIFDDQFSVERPDGSNFTLKIRSTKLEDSAMYFCASRDRRETQYFGPGTRLLVL.

V and J are TRBV9 and TRBJ2-1; 8 bases fit TRBD2. The length of the CDR3 is 16 residues. With V trimmed by 0 bases and J by 3 bases, 5 bases remained unmatched. Germline V lookup: CDR1 SGDLS, CDR2 YYNGEE. The CDR3, as DNA: TGTGCCAGCAGCGTAGACCCGGGGGGGCGCTACAATGAGCAGTTCTTC. As protein: CASSVDPGGRYNEQFF.

The chain couples TRBV19 to TRBJ1-5; D call uncertain. CDR3 length: 13 residues. The V gene lost 3 bases and the J gene lost 3 bases, with 6 bases spanning the gap. CDR1 and CDR2 from the germline V gene are LNHDA and SQIVND (reference sequence). The CDR3 sequence is CASSINNNQPQHF. DNA of the CDR3: TGTGCCAGTAGTATCAATAACAATCAGCCCCAGCATTTT.

V and J are TRBV10-3 and TRBJ2-1; D gene uncertain. V dropped 2 bases and J dropped 0 bases, with 14 bases sitting between them. CDR1 is ENHRY and CDR2 is SYGVKD in the germline V gene. CDR3 length equals 17 residues. CDR3 sequence: CAISEPVDLSSYNEQFF. The CDR3 region has the DNA TGTGCCATCAGTGAGCCGGTAGACTTAAGCTCCTACAATGAGCAGTTCTTC.

This clone was seen just once. This chain links TRBV6-4 with TRBJ1-1; weak D call: TRBD1 (6 bases). This CDR3 contains 14 residues. From germline, CDR1 is MRHNA and CDR2 SNTAGT. V lost 5 bases, J lost 0 bases, and 10 bases lay in between. CDR3 bases: TGTGCCAGCAGTTTAGGGGGACTGAACACTGAAGCTTTCTTT. It translates to CASSLGGLNTEAFF.

This chain connects TRBV30 to TRBJ1-3, with D tentatively TRBD1 (6 bases). Per germline, CDR1 GTSNPN and CDR2 SVGIG (reference sequence). The V end lost 5 bases, the J end lost 7 bases, and 12 bases lay between the germline ends. This CDR3 is 12 amino acids long. CDR3 loop: CAWGQRANTIYF. Here the CDR3 DNA reads TGTGCCTGGGGACAGAGGGCGAACACCATATATTTT.

The rearrangement joins TRBV3-1 (or the pseudogene TRBV3-2) to TRBJ1-5, with D perhaps TRBD1 (5 bases). The CDR3 is made up of 14 amino acids. The germline gives CDR1 LGHDT, CDR2 YNNKEL (reference sequence). V was clipped by 2 bases and J by 7 bases, with 12 bases between them. CDR3: CASSQNQGVQPQHF. In DNA form, the CDR3 reads TGTGCCAGCAGCCAAAACCAAGGGGTCCAGCCCCAGCATTTT.

The J gene is TRBJ1-1, the V gene TRBV3-1 (or the pseudogene TRBV3-2); D perhaps matches TRBD1 (5 bases). V was pared by 1 base and J by 7 bases, with 10 bases between. CDR1 is LGHDT and CDR2 is YNNKEL in the germline V gene (reference sequence). The CDR3 is made up of 13 amino acids. The CDR3 reads CASSQGWGDEAFF. The CDR3 nucleotides read TGTGCCAGCAGCCAAGGGTGGGGGGATGAAGCTTTCTTT.

The rearrangement links TRBV19 to TRBJ2-7, with D hard to call. This CDR3 has 16 residues. Germline-derived CDR1 and CDR2 are LNHDA and SQIVND (reference sequence). The V and J ends lost 5 bases and 0 bases respectively, with 17 bases between them. CDR3 coding DNA: TGTGCCAGTAGTCCCCTGCTAGGCGTCAGCTCCTACGAGCAGTACTTC. Residues: CASSPLLGVSSYEQYF.

This chain links TRBV12-5 with TRBJ2-3, with TRBD2 matching 12 bases. Trimming removed 1 base from V and 0 bases from J; junction bases left unmatched: 8. CDR1 is LGHNT and CDR2 is FRNRAP in the germline V gene. This CDR3 comprises 19 residues. CDR3 in DNA: TGTGCTAGTGGTTTGGGTCAAGGACTAGCGGGGCCTAGCACAGATACGCAGTATTTT. Translating gives CASGLGQGLAGPSTDTQYF.

The chain is built from TRBV5-8 and TRBJ1-2; tentatively, D is TRBD1 (6 bases). V was shortened by 3 bases and J by 8 bases, with 14 bases between the two germline ends. The CDR3 runs to 13 residues. Per the germline V gene, CDR1 is SGHTS and CDR2 is YDEGEE. Here the CDR3 DNA reads TGTGCCAGCAGCTACGGACAGAGCCTGGGCTACACCTTC. Its translation: CASSYGQSLGYTF.

The chain carries TRBV5-1 and TRBJ2-3; maybe TRBD2 (5 bases). Germline CDR1 reads SGHRS; CDR2 reads YFSETQ. This CDR3 spans 17 amino acids. Trimming stripped 4 bases from V and 1 base from J, with 19 bases between. CDR3: CASSRLGKAGRTDTQYF. The CDR3 bases are TGCGCCAGCAGCCGACTGGGAAAGGCGGGCCGCACAGATACGCAGTATTTT.

This chain links TRBV6-5 with TRBJ2-7, with 10 bases aligning to TRBD1. This CDR3 comprises 14 residues. Trimming took 6 bases from V and 9 from J; bases not matched to a gene: 11. Germline CDR1 MNHEY, CDR2 SVGAGI. The CDR3 nucleotides are TGTGCCAGCAGCCCCGGGACAGGGGTCGGCGTGCAGTACTTC. Translated, it gives CASSPGTGVGVQYF.

This rearrangement joins TRBV6-1 to TRBJ1-2; D uncertain. Trimming removed 3 bases from V and 4 bases from J, with 9 bases in between. This CDR3 is 13 amino acids long. The germline CDR1 and CDR2 sequences are MNHNS and SASEGT. CDR3 sequence reads: CASSEQEIYGYTF. CDR3 DNA sequence: TGTGCCAGCAGTGAGCAGGAGATCTATGGCTACACCTTC.